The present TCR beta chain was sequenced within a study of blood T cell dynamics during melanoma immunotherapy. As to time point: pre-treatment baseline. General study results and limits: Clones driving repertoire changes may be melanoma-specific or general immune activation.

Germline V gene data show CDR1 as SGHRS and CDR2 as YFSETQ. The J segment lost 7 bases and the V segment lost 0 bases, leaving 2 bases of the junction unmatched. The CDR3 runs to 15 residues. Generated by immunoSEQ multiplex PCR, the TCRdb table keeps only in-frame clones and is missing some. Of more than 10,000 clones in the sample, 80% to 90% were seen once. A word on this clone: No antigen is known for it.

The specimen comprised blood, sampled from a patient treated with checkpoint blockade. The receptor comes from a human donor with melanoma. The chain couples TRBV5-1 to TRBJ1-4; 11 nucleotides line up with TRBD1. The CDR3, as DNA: TGCGCCAGCAGCTTGGTGGGACAGGGGGGTGAAAAACTGTTTTTT. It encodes CASSLVGQGGEKLFF.